The 19 T cell receptor beta chains below come from one sample, sequenced in a study of cytomegalovirus exposure and HLA in healthy donors (dated by TCRdb to the late 2010s). The library was prepared using the immunoSEQ multiplex PCR assay. The multiplex PCR relied on a mix of 60 forward primers for TCR Vbeta segments and 13 reverse primers for TCR Jbeta segments. Imported from immuneACCESS, the table was reduced by TCRdb to in-frame sequences with V and J called. These copies leave out some clones; in studies compared against another copy, an unresolved V gene accounts for under half, and the cause of the remainder is not known. The sample table records roughly 55,000 clones; 65% to 85% of these occur just once. The top ten constitute around 2.5% of the sample. Source material: PBMCs. These receptors originate from a boy between 10 and 17 years old in good health and CMV-seropositive.

This chain links TRBV2 with TRBJ2-7; tentative D call: TRBD1 (6 bases). The CDR3 contains 13 residues. Per the germline V gene, CDR1 is SNHLY and CDR2 is FYNNEI. Trimming removed 4 bases from V and 6 bases from J, with 13 bases in between. The CDR3 sequence: CASSGGGTGEQYF. Here the CDR3 DNA reads TGTGCCAGCAGTGGTGGGGGCACGGGCGAGCAGTACTTC.

The DNA for the CDR3 is TGCAGCGTTAAAGGTGTGTTGGGCTTCGAGCAGTACTTC. It yields the protein CSVKGVLGFEQYF. V gene TRBV29-1 combines with J gene TRBJ2-7, with D hard to call. The CDR3 loop spans 13 amino acids. Deletions cut 5 bases from V and 6 bases from J, with 17 bases between. CDR1 SQVTM and CDR2 ANQGSEA come from the germline V gene.

The J gene is TRBJ2-1, the V gene TRBV7-2, with TRBD2 as a possible D gene (5 bases). Germline V CDR1 and CDR2: SGHTA, FQGNSA. This CDR3 spans 13 amino acids. Deletions cut 1 base from V and 9 bases from J, with 10 bases between. CDR3 sequence: CASSLVLAIEQFF. DNA for the CDR3: TGTGCCAGCAGCTTAGTTCTAGCCATTGAGCAGTTCTTC.

The chain couples TRBV4-2 to TRBJ2-1; 9 bases match TRBD1. This CDR3 is built from 16 residues. CDR1 and CDR2 (germline): LGHNA, YNFKEQ. V trimming: 0 bases; J trimming: 8 bases; junction bases outside the gene matches: 8. The CDR3 loop reads CASSQEGQGNIYEQFF. In DNA, the CDR3 is TGTGCCAGCAGCCAAGAAGGACAGGGGAATATCTATGAGCAGTTCTTC.

This clone was detected only once. The chain is built from TRBV2 and TRBJ2-7; D perhaps matches TRBD2 (5 bases). The germline V gene has CDR1 SNHLY and CDR2 FYNNEI. The CDR3 has 15 amino acids. V was clipped by 6 bases and J by 5 bases, with 20 bases between them. CDR3 in amino acids: CASRDSPDFKNEQYF. The CDR3 DNA sequence: TGTGCCAGCAGGGACTCTCCGGACTTCAAGAACGAGCAGTACTTC.

The chain is built from TRBV7-2 and TRBJ1-2; 8 bases match TRBD1. V was clipped by 5 bases and J by 4 bases; unmatched bases: 12. The CDR3 is made up of 16 amino acids. Germline assignment: CDR1 SGHTA and CDR2 FQGNSA. The CDR3 here is CASSGTGAPLGYGYTF. The CDR3 bases are TGTGCCAGCAGCGGGACAGGAGCGCCCTTGGGCTATGGCTACACCTTC.

Here the CDR3 reads CASGTGLNTEAFF. The CDR3 bases are TGTGCCAGCGGGACAGGGCTGAACACTGAAGCTTTCTTT. The chain joins TRBV28 to TRBJ1-1; TRBD1 matches 9 bases. The CDR3 covers 13 residues. The germline V gene has CDR1 MDHEN and CDR2 SYDVKM. Germline trimming cut 8 bases from V and 0 bases from J; bases unmatched to any gene: 1.

This chain links TRBV4-1 with TRBJ2-7, with 9 bases matching TRBD1. The CDR3 totals 15 residues. Germline V gene sequence: CDR1 MGHRA, CDR2 YSYEKL. The V and J ends lost 4 bases and 6 bases, in that order; junction bases with no gene match: 10. The CDR3 region has the DNA TGCGCCAGCAGCCGGATCCGGGACAGGGTCCGCGAGCAGTACTTC. This encodes CASSRIRDRVREQYF.

The DNA for the CDR3 is TGTGCCAGCAGTTCACAGGGGAAGGACACTGAAGCTTTCTTT. It encodes CASSSQGKDTEAFF. The chain couples TRBV6-5 to TRBJ1-1; 7 bases align to TRBD1. The J segment lost 3 bases and the V segment lost 4 bases, leaving 5 bases of the junction unmatched. The germline CDR1 and CDR2 sequences are MNHEY and SVGAGI. The CDR3 totals 14 residues.

This clone appeared a single time. V and J are TRBV5-1 and TRBJ2-7, with 9 positions matching TRBD1. Looked up from germline, CDR1 is SGHRS and CDR2 is YFSETQ. V dropped 3 bases and J dropped 2; count of bases not matched to a gene: 0. The CDR3 is 13 amino acids. The CDR3 loop reads CASSWDRAYEQYF. As DNA, the CDR3 is TGCGCCAGCAGCTGGGACAGGGCCTACGAGCAGTACTTC. Full variable domain (missing parts from reference TRBV5-1 and TRBJ2-7): KAGVTQTPRYLIKTRGQQVTLSCSPISGHRSVSWYQQTPGQGLQFLFEYFSETQRNKGNFPGRFSGRQFSNSRSEMNVSTLELGDSALYLCASSWDRAYEQYFGPGTRLTVT.

This chain joins TRBV27 and TRBJ2-5, with D perhaps TRBD2 (6 bases). CDR3 length equals 11 residues. CDR1 is MNHEY, CDR2 SMNVEV, per germline (reference sequence). Trimming stripped 9 bases from V and 7 bases from J, with 12 bases between. The DNA of the CDR3 is TGTGCCAGTCGAACCGGGGGGACCCAGTACTTC. This translates into CASRTGGTQYF.

The V call is TRBV11-2, the J call TRBJ2-1; the D is unclear. Germline loops: CDR1 SGHAT, CDR2 FQNNGV. The CDR3 contains 12 residues. Trimming stripped 4 bases from V and 9 bases from J, with 10 bases between. This CDR3 is CASSSEMSEQFF. The DNA for the CDR3 is TGTGCCAGCAGCTCGGAGATGAGTGAGCAGTTCTTC.

The genes are TRBV18 and TRBJ2-1, with D possibly TRBD2 on 6 matching bases. The germline gives CDR1 KGHSH, CDR2 LQKENI. The CDR3 loop spans 20 amino acids. With 6 bases removed from V and 0 bases from J, the gap between germline ends came to 27 bases. The CDR3 here is CASSLGGVARRLSSYNEQFF. In DNA form, the CDR3 reads TGTGCCAGCTCTCTTGGAGGGGTAGCGAGGAGGTTGAGCTCCTACAATGAGCAGTTCTTC.

This clone was recorded once. V is TRBV4-1 and J is TRBJ2-5, with 11 positions matching TRBD2. The CDR3 consists of 16 residues. Germline trimming cut 1 base from V and 14 bases from J; bases unmatched to any gene: 15. Germline CDR1 and CDR2: MGHRA and YSYEKL. Here the CDR3 reads CASSQGTLAGAYEHYF. For the CDR3, the DNA is TGCGCCAGCAGCCAAGGGACACTAGCGGGGGCCTACGAGCATTACTTC.

V is TRBV6-5 and J is TRBJ1-2; TRBD1 might be the D (5 bases). Germline CDR1 and CDR2: MNHEY and SVGAGI. This CDR3 is 11 amino acids long. V lost 10 bases to trimming and J lost 4 bases, with 10 bases between them. CDR3: CATSGSYGYTF. The CDR3 bases are TGTGCCACATCAGGGTCCTATGGCTACACCTTC.

The chain links TRBV2 to TRBJ1-1; D is undetermined. V shed 7 bases and J shed 6 bases, with 18 bases lying between them. CDR3 size: 14 residues. Germline V gene lookup returns CDR1 SNHLY and CDR2 FYNNEI. Here the CDR3 DNA reads TGTGCCAGCACCGGGTTGAGGTTTCGCCCTGAAGCTTTCTTT. It translates to CASTGLRFRPEAFF. The entire variable domain, with the rest obtained from reference TRBV2 and TRBJ1-1, is as follows: EPEVTQTPSHQVTQMGQEVILRCVPISNHLYFYWYRQILGQKVEFLVSFYNNEISEKSEIFDDQFSVERPDGSNFTLKIRSTKLEDSAMYFCASTGLRFRPEAFFGQGTRLTVV.

CDR3 region: CASSELAGGVKNIQYF. In nucleotides, the CDR3 is TGTGCCAGCAGCGAACTAGCGGGGGGCGTCAAAAACATTCAGTACTTC. The chain combines TRBV6-1 with TRBJ2-4, with 12 positions matching TRBD2. The germline gives CDR1 MNHNS, CDR2 SASEGT. The CDR3 contains 16 residues. V trimming: 6 bases; J trimming: 3 bases; junction bases outside the gene matches: 6.

V and J are TRBV6-6 and TRBJ2-5, with D maybe TRBD2 (7 bases). CDR3 size: 13 residues. Per germline, CDR1 MNHNY and CDR2 SVGAGI (reference sequence). Trimming shortened V by 7 bases and J by 4 bases, and 13 bases separated the two germline ends. CDR3 protein: CASTRGPGETQYF. CDR3 DNA sequence: TGTGCCAGCACGCGGGGGCCGGGAGAGACCCAGTACTTC.

The chain combines TRBV7-3 with TRBJ2-3; D possibly corresponds to TRBD2 (6 bases). This CDR3 has 12 residues. V lost 5 bases and J 13 bases, leaving 16 bases between the germline ends. Germline CDR1 reads SGHTA; CDR2 reads FQGTGA. As DNA, the CDR3 is TGTGCCAGCAGCCCCGACACGGGGGAGGAGTATTTT. This sequence encodes CASSPDTGEEYF.